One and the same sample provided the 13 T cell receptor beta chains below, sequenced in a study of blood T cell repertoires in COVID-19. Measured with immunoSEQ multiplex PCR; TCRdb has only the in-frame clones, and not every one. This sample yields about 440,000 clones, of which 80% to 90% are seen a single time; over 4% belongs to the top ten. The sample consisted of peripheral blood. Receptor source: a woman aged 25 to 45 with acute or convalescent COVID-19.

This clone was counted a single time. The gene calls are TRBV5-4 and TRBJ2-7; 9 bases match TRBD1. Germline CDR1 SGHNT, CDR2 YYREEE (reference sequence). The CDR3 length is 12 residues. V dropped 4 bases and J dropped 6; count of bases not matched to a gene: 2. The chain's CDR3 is CASSRTGAEQYF. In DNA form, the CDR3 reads TGTGCCAGCAGCCGGACAGGGGCCGAGCAGTACTTC.

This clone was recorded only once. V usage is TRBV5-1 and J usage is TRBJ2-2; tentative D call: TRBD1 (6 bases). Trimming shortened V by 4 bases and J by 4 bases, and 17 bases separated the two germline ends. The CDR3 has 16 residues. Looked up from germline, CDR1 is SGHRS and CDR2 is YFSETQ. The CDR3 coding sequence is TGCGCCAGCAGCGGTACAGGGCCCGCGCTCACCGGGGAGCTGTTTTTT. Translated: CASSGTGPALTGELFF.

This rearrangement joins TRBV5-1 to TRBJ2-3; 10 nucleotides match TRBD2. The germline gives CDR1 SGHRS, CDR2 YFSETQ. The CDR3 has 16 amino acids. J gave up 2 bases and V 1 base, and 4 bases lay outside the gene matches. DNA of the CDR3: TGCGCCAGCAGCTTGACACTAGCGGGACTCACAGATACGCAGTATTTT. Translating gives CASSLTLAGLTDTQYF.

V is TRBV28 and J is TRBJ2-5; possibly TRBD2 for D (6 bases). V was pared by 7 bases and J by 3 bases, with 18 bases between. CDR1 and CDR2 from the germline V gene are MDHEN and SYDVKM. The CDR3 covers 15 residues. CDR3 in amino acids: CASMGGGLIEETQYF. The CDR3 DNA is TGTGCCAGCATGGGCGGAGGGCTAATAGAAGAGACCCAGTACTTC.

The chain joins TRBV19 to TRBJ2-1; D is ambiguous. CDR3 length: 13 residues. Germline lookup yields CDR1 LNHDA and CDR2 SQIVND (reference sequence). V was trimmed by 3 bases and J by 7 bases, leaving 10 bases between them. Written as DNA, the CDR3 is TGTGCCAGTAGTATCCAAACTTGGAATGAGCAGTTCTTC. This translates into CASSIQTWNEQFF.

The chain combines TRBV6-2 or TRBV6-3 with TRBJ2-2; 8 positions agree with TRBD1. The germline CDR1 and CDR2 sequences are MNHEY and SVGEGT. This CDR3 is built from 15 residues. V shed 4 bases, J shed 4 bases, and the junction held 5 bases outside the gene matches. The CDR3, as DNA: TGTGCCAGCAGTTTCCGGACAGGGCTCACCGGGGAGCTGTTTTTT. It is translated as CASSFRTGLTGELFF.

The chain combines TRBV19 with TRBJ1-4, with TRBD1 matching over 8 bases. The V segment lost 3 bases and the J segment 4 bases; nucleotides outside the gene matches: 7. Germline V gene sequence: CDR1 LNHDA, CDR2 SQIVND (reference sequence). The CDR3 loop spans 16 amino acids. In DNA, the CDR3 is TGTGCCAGTAGTATTAACAGGGGGTCGGTTAATGAAAAACTGTTTTTT. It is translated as CASSINRGSVNEKLFF.

CDR3 DNA sequence: TGTGCCAGCAGCCTACCAGAGACAGGTCCGCTCTCTGGGGCCAACGTCCTGACTTTC. Residues: CASSLPETGPLSGANVLTF. J is TRBJ2-6 and V is TRBV7-9; D possibly corresponds to TRBD1 (6 bases). In germline, CDR1 is SEHNR, CDR2 FQNEAQ (reference sequence). V gave up 5 bases and J gave up 0 bases, with 20 bases separating them. This CDR3 region has 19 residues.

The CDR3 DNA reads as TGTGCCAGTAACACAGGGGCAAGCACAGATACGCAGTATTTT. Translation gives CASNTGASTDTQYF. The V gene is TRBV19, the J gene TRBJ2-3, with 7 bases lining up with TRBD1. Trimming took 7 bases from V and 0 from J; bases not matched to a gene: 4. The germline CDR1 and CDR2 sequences are LNHDA and SQIVND (reference sequence). This CDR3 comprises 14 residues.

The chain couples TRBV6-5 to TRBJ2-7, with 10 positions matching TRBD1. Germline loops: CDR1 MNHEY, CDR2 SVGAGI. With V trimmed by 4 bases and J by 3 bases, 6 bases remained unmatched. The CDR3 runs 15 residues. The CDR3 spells CASSSPDRGVYEQYF. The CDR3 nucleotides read TGTGCCAGCAGTTCCCCGGACAGGGGGGTCTACGAGCAGTACTTC.

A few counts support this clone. This chain's CDR3 is CASSLSGGGYTF. CDR3 DNA: TGTGCCAGCAGCTTATCGGGGGGCGGCTACACCTTC. The chain has TRBV13 and TRBJ1-2, with D possibly matching TRBD1 (6 bases). The length of the CDR3 is 12 residues. V was pared by 2 bases and J by 8 bases, with 9 bases between. CDR1 and CDR2 from the germline V gene are PRHDT and FYEKMQ (reference sequence).

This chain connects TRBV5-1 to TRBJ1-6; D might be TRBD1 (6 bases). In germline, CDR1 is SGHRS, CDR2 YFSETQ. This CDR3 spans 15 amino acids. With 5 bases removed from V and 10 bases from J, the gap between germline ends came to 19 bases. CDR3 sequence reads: CASSRDNQRKSPLHF. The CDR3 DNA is TGCGCCAGCAGTCGGGACAACCAAAGAAAATCACCCCTCCACTTT. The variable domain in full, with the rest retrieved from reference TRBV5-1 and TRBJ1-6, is KAGVTQTPRYLIKTRGQQVTLSCSPISGHRSVSWYQQTPGQGLQFLFEYFSETQRNKGNFPGRFSGRQFSNSRSEMNVSTLELGDSALYLCASSRDNQRKSPLHFGNGTRLTVT.

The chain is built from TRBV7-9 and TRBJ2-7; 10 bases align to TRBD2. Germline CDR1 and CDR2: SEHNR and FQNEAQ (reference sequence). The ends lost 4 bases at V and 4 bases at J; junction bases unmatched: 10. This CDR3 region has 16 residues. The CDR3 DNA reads TGTGCCAGCAGCTCGAGCCCGGGACTAGCGACTTACGAGCAGTACTTC. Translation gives CASSSSPGLATYEQYF. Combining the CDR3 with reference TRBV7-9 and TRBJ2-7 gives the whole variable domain DTGVSQNPRHKITKRGQNVTFRCDPISEHNRLYWYRQTLGQGPEFLTYFQNEAQLEKSRLLSDRFSAERPKGSFSTLEIQRTEQGDSAMYLCASSSSPGLATYEQYFGPGTRLTVT.